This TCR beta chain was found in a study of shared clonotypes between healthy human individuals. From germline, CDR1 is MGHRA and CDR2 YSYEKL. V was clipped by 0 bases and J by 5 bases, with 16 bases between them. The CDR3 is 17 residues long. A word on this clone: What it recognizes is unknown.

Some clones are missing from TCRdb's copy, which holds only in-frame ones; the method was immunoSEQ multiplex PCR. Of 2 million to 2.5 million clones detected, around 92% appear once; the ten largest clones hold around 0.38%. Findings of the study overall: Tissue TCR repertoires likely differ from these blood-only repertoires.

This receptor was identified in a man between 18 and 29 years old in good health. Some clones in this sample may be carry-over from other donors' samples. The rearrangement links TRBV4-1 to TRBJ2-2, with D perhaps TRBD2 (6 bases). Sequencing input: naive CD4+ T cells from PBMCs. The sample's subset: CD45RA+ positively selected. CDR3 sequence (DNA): TGCGCCAGCAGCCAAGATTGGCGGCAGGCGGGGACCGGGGAGCTGTTTTTT. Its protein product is CASSQDWRQAGTGELFF.